These 13 T cell receptor beta chains were all obtained from the same sample, sequenced in a study of OX40 agonist ivuxolimab in advanced cancers. Produced via immunoSEQ multiplex PCR; TCRdb's table is partial and in-frame only. The profile covers about 110,000 clones, with approximately 89% appearing a single time and around 0.27% taken by the ten largest. The sample in question was CD4+ or CD8+ T cells sorted from blood, obtained in a trial of the OX40 agonist ivuxolimab. These receptors were collected from an adult with an advanced solid tumor such as melanoma, head and neck, liver or kidney cancer.

This clone showed up just once. The J gene is TRBJ2-5, the V gene TRBV5-8; weak D call: TRBD1 (6 bases). CDR3 length: 13 amino acids. Germline V CDR1 and CDR2: SGHTS, YDEGEE. Trimming took 4 bases from V and 2 from J, leaving 9 bases between them. CDR3 DNA: TGTGCCAGCAGCCCCGGACAGCAAGAGACCCAGTACTTC. Translated, it gives CASSPGQQETQYF.

Only one count was recorded for this clone. This sequence joins TRBV5-6 and TRBJ2-3, with D perhaps TRBD1 (6 bases). The CDR3 has 13 residues. The ends were cut back, 2 bases at V and 3 bases at J, with 7 bases in the middle. Germline V lookup: CDR1 SGHDT, CDR2 YYEEEE. The CDR3 DNA follows: TGTGCCAGCAGCTTAAGGGGGACAGATACGCAGTATTTT. This codes for CASSLRGTDTQYF.

The chain recombines TRBV4-3 with TRBJ1-1, with D maybe TRBD1 (5 bases). V dropped 2 bases and J dropped 3 bases, with 13 bases sitting between them. From germline, CDR1 is LGHNA and CDR2 YSLEER. The CDR3 extends over 15 amino acids. CDR3 residues: CASSQIPGRYTEAFF. As DNA, the CDR3 is TGCGCCAGCAGCCAAATCCCGGGACGGTACACTGAAGCTTTCTTT.

The CDR3 protein is CASRSGQGVREKLFF. CDR3 DNA sequence: TGTGCCAGCAGATCCGGACAGGGGGTACGTGAAAAACTGTTTTTT. This chain connects TRBV6-1 to TRBJ1-4, with 10 bases fitting TRBD1. Germline V gives CDR1 MNHNS, CDR2 SASEGT. After removal of 6 bases from V and 7 bases from J, the junction contained 8 bases not matched to a gene. The CDR3 is 15 residues long.

V and J are TRBV11-1 and TRBJ2-3, with 7 positions matching TRBD1. CDR3 length equals 15 residues. Germline V gene lookup returns CDR1 SGHAT and CDR2 FQDESV (reference sequence). V was clipped by 5 bases and J by 6 bases; unmatched bases: 11. In nucleotides, the CDR3 is TGTGCCAGCAGCCCCAGGGGACAGCCATCGGATACGCAGTATTTT. Its translation is CASSPRGQPSDTQYF.

The rearrangement links TRBV29-1 to TRBJ1-1; no reliable D call. Germline assignment: CDR1 SQVTM and CDR2 ANQGSEA. The CDR3 runs 14 residues. Trimming shortened V by 6 bases and J by 1 base, and 15 bases separated the two germline ends. The CDR3 here is CSVLLFATNTEAFF. Here the CDR3 DNA reads TGCAGCGTCCTCCTCTTTGCTACGAACACTGAAGCTTTCTTT.

This clone is a singleton in its sample. This same CDR3 is encoded by further DNA sequences in the sample. V gene TRBV19 combines with J gene TRBJ2-7; D not resolved. V was shortened by 8 bases and J by 0 bases, with 11 bases between the two germline ends. The CDR3 extends over 13 amino acids. In germline, CDR1 is LNHDA, CDR2 SQIVND (reference sequence). CDR3 amino acids: CASSPDRSYEQYF. The CDR3 DNA sequence: TGTGCCAGTTCACCGGACCGCTCCTACGAGCAGTACTTC. Supplemented by reference TRBV19 and TRBJ2-7, the full variable domain reads DGGITQSPKYLFRKEGQNVTLSCEQNLNHDAMYWYRQDPGQGLRLIYYSQIVNDFQKGDIAEGYSVSREKKESFPLTVTSAQKNPTAFYLCASSPDRSYEQYFGPGTRLTVT.

This clone was observed once. The chain couples TRBV5-1 to TRBJ2-1; D assignment may be TRBD1 or TRBD2 (5 bases each). CDR1 and CDR2 from the germline V gene are SGHRS and YFSETQ. The CDR3 loop spans 16 amino acids. V was pared by 5 bases and J by 0 bases, with 15 bases between. In nucleotides, the CDR3 is TGCGCCAGCAGGGTTGAGGGGTACTACTCCTACAATGAGCAGTTCTTC. This gives the protein CASRVEGYYSYNEQFF.

The chain is built from TRBV6-6 and TRBJ2-1; the D is unclear. Germline CDR1 and CDR2: MNHNY and SVGAGI (reference sequence). This CDR3 is built from 12 residues. V was shortened by 2 bases and J by 6 bases, with 5 bases between the two germline ends. CDR3 DNA: TGTGCCAGCAGTTACGTAGGCAATGAGCAGTTCTTC. Translating it yields CASSYVGNEQFF.

The chain recombines TRBV9 with TRBJ2-1; D unresolved. The ends were cut back, 8 bases at V and 8 bases at J, with 23 bases in the middle. This CDR3 is 15 amino acids long. Germline loops: CDR1 SGDLS, CDR2 YYNGEE. The CDR3 spells CARIPCSTRRDEQFF. Here the CDR3 DNA reads TGTGCCAGGATACCCTGCTCCACGAGAAGGGATGAGCAGTTCTTC.

In this sample, this clone turned up a few times. The rearrangement joins TRBV11-2 to TRBJ1-1, with no clear D. CDR1 and CDR2 from the germline V gene are SGHAT and FQNNGV. This CDR3 has 12 amino acids. Trimming removed 3 bases at V and 0 bases at J, with 2 bases between. CDR3 sequence: CASSFMNTEAFF. The CDR3 DNA sequence: TGTGCCAGCAGCTTCATGAACACTGAAGCTTTCTTT.

This chain joins TRBV5-6 and TRBJ1-3, with unresolved D. Germline V CDR1 and CDR2: SGHDT, YYEEEE. Trimming shortened V by 3 bases and J by 2 bases, and 12 bases separated the two germline ends. CDR3 length: 15 residues. This chain's CDR3 is CASSSPGLTGNTIYF. CDR3 bases: TGTGCCAGCAGCTCACCGGGGTTAACTGGAAACACCATATATTTT. Together with reference TRBV5-6 and TRBJ1-3, the CDR3 gives the full variable domain: DAGVTQSPTHLIKTRGQQVTLRCSPKSGHDTVSWYQQALGQGPQFIFQYYEEEERQRGNFPDRFSGHQFPNYSSELNVNALLLGDSALYLCASSSPGLTGNTIYFGEGSWLTVV.

J is TRBJ1-1 and V is TRBV6-6; TRBD1 matches at 7 bases. The CDR3 is 15 residues long. Germline V gives CDR1 MNHNY, CDR2 SVGAGI (reference sequence). The V and J ends lost 2 bases and 0 bases, in that order; junction bases with no gene match: 3. CDR3 DNA: TGTGCCAGCAGTTACGACGGGACAGTGAACACTGAAGCTTTCTTT. Protein: CASSYDGTVNTEAFF.